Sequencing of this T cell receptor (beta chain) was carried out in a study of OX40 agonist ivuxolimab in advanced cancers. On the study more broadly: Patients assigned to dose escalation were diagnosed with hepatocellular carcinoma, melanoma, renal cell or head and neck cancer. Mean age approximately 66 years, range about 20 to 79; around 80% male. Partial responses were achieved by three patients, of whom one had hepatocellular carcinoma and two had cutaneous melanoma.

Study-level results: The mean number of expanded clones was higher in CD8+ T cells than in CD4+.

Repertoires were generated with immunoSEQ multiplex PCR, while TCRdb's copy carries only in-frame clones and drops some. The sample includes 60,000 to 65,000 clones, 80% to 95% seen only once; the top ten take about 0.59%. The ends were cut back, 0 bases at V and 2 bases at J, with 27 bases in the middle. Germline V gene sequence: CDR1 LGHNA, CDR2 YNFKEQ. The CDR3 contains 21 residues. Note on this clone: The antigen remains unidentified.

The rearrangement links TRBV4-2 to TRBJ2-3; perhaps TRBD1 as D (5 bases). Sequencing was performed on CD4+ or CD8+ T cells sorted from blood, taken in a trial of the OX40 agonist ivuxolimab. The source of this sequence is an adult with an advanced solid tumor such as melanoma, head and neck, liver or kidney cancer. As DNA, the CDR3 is TGTGCCAGCAGCCAAGAGTGGGTGGCTTTTGGACAACCCATCGTCACAGATACGCAGTATTTT. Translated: CASSQEWVAFGQPIVTDTQYF.